Sequencing of this TCR beta chain was carried out in a study of blood T cell repertoires in COVID-19. Study-wide background: In each case, the material was cDNA or gDNA derived from T cells, B-cell-depleted T cells, or PBMCs.

Profiling relied on immunoSEQ multiplex PCR, and the TCRdb table lists in-frame clones only, not all of them. The repertoire holds over 250,000 clones, with roughly 86% as singletons. Germline V lookup: CDR1 SGHNT, CDR2 YYREEE (reference sequence). This CDR3 comprises 14 residues. Trimming cost V 2 bases and J 4 bases; bases outside gene matches: 4. The sample consisted of PBMCs or T cells enriched from blood (not recorded which). This sequence originates from a woman aged 18-35 years who had recovered from COVID-19. V gene TRBV5-4 combines with J gene TRBJ1-1; 8 bases line up with TRBD1. DNA of the CDR3: TGTGCCAGCAGCTTAACCACAGGGGGCACTGAAGCTTTCTTT. This codes for CASSLTTGGTEAFF.